What follows describes a single TCR beta chain. These data originate in a study of breast tumors, draining lymph nodes, adjacent tissues. V gave up 2 bases and J gave up 7 bases; unmatched junction bases: 5. The germline V gene encodes CDR1 LGHNT and CDR2 FRNRAP. The CDR3 loop spans 16 amino acids. The lymph nodes were axillary draining lymph nodes from breast cancer patients. TCRdb passed the multiplex PCR reads through MiXCR, listing each CDR3 protein once. Here the sample spans some 230,000 distinct CDR3 sequences, less than 40% being singletons. The sample was axillary lymph node tissue. The clonotype was recovered from a female donor with breast cancer. Some clones in this sample may be carry-over from other donors' samples. The V gene is TRBV12-5, the J gene TRBJ2-3, with 14 bases fitting TRBD2. For the CDR3, the DNA is TGTGCTAGTGGTTTGCCGGGACTAGCGGGGGCCTATACGCAGTATTTT. Its translation is CASGLPGLAGAYTQYF. Supplemented by reference TRBV12-5 and TRBJ2-3, the full variable domain reads DARVTQTPRHKVTEMGQEVTMRCQPILGHNTVFWYRQTMMQGLELLAYFRNRAPLDDSGMPKDRFSAEMPDATLATLKIQPSEPRDSAVYFCASGLPGLAGAYTQYFGPGTRLTVL.